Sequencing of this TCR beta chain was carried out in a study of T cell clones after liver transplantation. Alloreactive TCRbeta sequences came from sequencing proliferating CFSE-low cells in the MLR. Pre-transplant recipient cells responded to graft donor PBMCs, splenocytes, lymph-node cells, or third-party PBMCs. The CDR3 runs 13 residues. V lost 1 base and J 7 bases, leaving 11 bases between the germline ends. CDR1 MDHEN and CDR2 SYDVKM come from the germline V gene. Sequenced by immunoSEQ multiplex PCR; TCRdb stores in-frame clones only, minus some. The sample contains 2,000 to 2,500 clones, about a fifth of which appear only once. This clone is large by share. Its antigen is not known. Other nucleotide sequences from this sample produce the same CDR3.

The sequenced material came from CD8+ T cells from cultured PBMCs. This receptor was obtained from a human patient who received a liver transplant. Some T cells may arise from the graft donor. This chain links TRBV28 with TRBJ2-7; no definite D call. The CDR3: CASSLSAVLEQYF. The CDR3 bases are TGTGCCAGCAGTTTATCCGCGGTTTTGGAGCAGTACTTC.